The sequence of this T cell receptor beta chain was determined in a study of blood T cell repertoires in COVID-19. V trimming: 7 bases; J trimming: 4 bases; junction bases outside the gene matches: 4. CDR1 SGHRS and CDR2 YFSETQ come from the germline V gene. This CDR3 is built from 14 residues. Profiled with immunoSEQ multiplex PCR; TCRdb holds only in-frame clones, not every one. The repertoire holds about 81,000 clones, more than 90% seen once, with roughly 4.7% in the top ten. The sample comprised peripheral blood. The receptor's source is a human donor with active COVID-19. The donor label of this sample is uncertain. The gene calls are TRBV5-1 and TRBJ2-2; 10 bases match TRBD1. The DNA of the CDR3 is TGCGCCAGCTCGGGACAGGGGACCACCGGGGAGCTGTTTTTT. Residues: CASSGQGTTGELFF.